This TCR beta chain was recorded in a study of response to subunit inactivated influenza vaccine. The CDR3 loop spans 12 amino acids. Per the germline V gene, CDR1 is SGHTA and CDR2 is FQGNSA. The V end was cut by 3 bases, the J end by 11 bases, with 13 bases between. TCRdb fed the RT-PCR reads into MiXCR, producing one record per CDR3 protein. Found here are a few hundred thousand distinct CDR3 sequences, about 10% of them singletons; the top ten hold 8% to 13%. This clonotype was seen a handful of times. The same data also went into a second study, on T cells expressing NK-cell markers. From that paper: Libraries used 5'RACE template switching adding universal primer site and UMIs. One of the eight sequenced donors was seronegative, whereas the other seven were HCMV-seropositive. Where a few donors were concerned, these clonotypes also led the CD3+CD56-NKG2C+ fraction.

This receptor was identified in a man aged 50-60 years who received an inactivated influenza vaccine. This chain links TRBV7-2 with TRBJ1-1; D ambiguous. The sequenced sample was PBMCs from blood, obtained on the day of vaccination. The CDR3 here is CASSLVPPGAFF. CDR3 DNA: TGTGCCAGCAGCTTGGTACCCCCTGGGGCTTTCTTT. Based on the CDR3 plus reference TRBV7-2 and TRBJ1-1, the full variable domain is GAGVSQSPSNKVTEKGKDVELRCDPISGHTALYWYRQSLGQGLEFLIYFQGNSAPDKSGLPSDRFSAERTGGSVSTLTIQRTQQEDSAVYLCASSLVPPGAFFGQGTRLTVV.